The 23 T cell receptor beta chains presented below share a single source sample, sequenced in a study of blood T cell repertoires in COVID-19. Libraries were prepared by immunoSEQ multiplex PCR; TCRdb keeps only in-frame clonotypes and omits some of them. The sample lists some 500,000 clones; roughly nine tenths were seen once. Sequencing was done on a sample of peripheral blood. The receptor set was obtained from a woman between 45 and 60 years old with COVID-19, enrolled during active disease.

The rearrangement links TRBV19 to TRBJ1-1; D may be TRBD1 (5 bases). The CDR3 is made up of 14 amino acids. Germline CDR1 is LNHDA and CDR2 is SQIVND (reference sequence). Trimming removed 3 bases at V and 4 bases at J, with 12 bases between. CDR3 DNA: TGTGCCAGTAGTATGTTCGGGGGAACCACTGAAGCTTTCTTT. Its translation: CASSMFGGTTEAFF.

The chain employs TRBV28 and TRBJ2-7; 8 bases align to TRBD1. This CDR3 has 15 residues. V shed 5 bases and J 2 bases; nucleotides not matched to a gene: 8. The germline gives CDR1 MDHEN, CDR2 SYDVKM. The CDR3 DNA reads TGTGCCAGCAGTGGGCCCGGGACAGGTGCCTACGAGCAGTACTTC. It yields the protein CASSGPGTGAYEQYF.

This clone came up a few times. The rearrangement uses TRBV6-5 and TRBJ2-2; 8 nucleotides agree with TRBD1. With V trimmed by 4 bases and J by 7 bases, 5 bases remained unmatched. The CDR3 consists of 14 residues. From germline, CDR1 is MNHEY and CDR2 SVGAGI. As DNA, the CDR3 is TGTGCCAGCAGTTTCACAGGGGGAGGCGGGGAGCTGTTTTTT. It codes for CASSFTGGGGELFF.

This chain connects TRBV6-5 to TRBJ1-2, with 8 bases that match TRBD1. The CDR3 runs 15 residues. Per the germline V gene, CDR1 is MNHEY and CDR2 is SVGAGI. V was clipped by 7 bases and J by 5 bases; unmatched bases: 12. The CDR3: CASIRTGLALYGYTF. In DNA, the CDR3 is TGTGCCAGCATTAGGACAGGGCTCGCCCTATATGGCTACACCTTC.

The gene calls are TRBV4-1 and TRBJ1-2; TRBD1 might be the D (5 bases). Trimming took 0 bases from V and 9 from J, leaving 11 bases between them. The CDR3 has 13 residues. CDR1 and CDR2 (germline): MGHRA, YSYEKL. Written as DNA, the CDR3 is TGCGCCAGCAGCCAAGATCGGGCGGACAGCTACACCTTC. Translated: CASSQDRADSYTF.

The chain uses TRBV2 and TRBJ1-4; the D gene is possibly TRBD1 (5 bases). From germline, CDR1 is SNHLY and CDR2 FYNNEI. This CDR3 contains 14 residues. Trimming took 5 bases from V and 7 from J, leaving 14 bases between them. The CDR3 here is CASSPRVVPEKLFF. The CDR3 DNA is TGTGCCAGCAGTCCCAGGGTAGTGCCTGAAAAACTGTTTTTT.

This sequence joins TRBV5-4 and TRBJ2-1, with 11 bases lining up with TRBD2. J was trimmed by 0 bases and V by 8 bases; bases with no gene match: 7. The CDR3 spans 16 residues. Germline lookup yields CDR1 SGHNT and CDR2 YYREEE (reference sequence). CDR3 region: CASGSGGVSSYNEQFF. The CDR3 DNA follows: TGTGCCAGTGGTAGCGGGGGGGTTTCCTCCTACAATGAGCAGTTCTTC.

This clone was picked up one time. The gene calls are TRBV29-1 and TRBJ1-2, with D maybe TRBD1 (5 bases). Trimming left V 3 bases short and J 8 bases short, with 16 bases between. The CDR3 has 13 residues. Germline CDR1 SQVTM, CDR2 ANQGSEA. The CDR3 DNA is TGCAGCGTTGACTATGGGGGGTCGGGAGGCTACACCTTC. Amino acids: CSVDYGGSGGYTF.

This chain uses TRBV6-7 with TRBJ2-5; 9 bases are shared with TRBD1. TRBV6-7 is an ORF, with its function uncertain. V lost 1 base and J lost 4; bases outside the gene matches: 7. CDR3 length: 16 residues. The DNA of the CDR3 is TGTGCCAGCAGTTACTTGAGAACAGGGGGCAGAGAGACCCAGTACTTC. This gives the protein CASSYLRTGGRETQYF.

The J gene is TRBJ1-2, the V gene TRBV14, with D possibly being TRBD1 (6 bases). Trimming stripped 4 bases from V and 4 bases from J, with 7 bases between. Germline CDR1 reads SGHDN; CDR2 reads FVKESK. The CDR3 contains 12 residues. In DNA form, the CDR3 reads TGTGCCAGCAGCCCGGACAGCTATGGCTACACCTTC. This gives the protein CASSPDSYGYTF.

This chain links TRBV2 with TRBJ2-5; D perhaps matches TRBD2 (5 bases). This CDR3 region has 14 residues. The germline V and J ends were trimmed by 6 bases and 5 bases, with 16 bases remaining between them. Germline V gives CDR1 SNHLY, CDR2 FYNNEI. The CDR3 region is CASSRTRFGETQYF. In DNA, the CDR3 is TGTGCCAGCAGCCGTACTAGATTCGGGGAGACCCAGTACTTC.

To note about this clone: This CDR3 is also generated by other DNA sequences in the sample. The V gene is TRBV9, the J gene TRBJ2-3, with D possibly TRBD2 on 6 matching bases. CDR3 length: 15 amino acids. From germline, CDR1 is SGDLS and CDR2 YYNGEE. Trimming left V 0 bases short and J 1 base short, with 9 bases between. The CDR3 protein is CASSVDPGGTDTQYF. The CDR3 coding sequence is TGTGCCAGCAGCGTAGATCCGGGGGGCACAGATACGCAGTATTTT.

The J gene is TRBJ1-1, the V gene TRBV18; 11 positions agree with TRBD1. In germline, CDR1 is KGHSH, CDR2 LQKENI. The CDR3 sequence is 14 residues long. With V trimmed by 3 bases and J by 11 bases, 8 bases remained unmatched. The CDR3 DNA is TGTGCCAGCTCACCGAGCTCCGGGACAGGGGGGGCTTTCTTT. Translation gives CASSPSSGTGGAFF.

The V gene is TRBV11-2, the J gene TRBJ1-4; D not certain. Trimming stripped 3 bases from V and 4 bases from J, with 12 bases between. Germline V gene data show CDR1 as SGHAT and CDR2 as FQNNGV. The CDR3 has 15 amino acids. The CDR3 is CASSLGRGVNEKLFF. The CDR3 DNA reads TGTGCCAGCAGCTTGGGTCGGGGAGTTAATGAAAAACTGTTTTTT. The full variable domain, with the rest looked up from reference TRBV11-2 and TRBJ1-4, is EAGVAQSPRYKIIEKRQSVAFWCNPISGHATLYWYQQILGQGPKLLIQFQNNGVVDDSQLPKDRFSAERLKGVDSTLKIQPAKLEDSAVYLCASSLGRGVNEKLFFGSGTQLSVL.

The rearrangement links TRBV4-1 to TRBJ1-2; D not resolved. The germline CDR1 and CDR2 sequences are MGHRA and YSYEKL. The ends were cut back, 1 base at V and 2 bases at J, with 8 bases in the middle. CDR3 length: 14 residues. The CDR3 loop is CASSQVARNYGYTF. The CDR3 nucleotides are TGCGCCAGCAGCCAAGTGGCTCGCAACTATGGCTACACCTTC.

Here the CDR3 reads CASSIDDRLQYF. CDR3 nucleotides: TGTGCCAGTAGTATAGATGACAGACTGCAGTACTTC. The genes are TRBV19 and TRBJ2-7, with D tentatively TRBD1 (5 bases). V dropped 0 bases and J dropped 9 bases, with 9 bases sitting between them. Germline CDR1 reads LNHDA; CDR2 reads SQIVND (reference sequence). The CDR3 sequence is 12 residues long.

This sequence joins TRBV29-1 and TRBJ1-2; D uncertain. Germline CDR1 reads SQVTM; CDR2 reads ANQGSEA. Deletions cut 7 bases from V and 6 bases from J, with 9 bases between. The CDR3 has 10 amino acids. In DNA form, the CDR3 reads TGCAGCGCCCTCCAGGATGGCTACACCTTC. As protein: CSALQDGYTF.

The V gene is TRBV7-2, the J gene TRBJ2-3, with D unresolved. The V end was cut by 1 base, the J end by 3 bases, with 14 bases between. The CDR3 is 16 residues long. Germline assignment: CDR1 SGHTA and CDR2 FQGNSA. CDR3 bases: TGTGCCAGCAGCTTAGAGTCATCTTTTAGTACAGATACGCAGTATTTT. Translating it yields CASSLESSFSTDTQYF.

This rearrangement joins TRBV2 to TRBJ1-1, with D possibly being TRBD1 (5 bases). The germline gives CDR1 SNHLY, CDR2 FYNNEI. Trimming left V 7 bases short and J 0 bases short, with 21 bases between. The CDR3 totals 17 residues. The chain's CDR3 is CASTLPADRGMNTEAFF. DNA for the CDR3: TGTGCCAGCACCCTCCCGGCTGATCGGGGGATGAACACTGAAGCTTTCTTT. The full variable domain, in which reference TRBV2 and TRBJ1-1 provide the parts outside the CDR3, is EPEVTQTPSHQVTQMGQEVILRCVPISNHLYFYWYRQILGQKVEFLVSFYNNEISEKSEIFDDQFSVERPDGSNFTLKIRSTKLEDSAMYFCASTLPADRGMNTEAFFGQGTRLTVV.

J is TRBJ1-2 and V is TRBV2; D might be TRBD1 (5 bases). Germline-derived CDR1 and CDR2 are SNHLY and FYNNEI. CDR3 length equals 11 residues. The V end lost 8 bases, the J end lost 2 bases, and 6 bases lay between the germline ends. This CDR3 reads CASWTNYGYTF. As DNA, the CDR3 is TGTGCCAGCTGGACAAACTATGGCTACACCTTC.

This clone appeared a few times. The CDR3 here is CASAYQNTGELFF. CDR3 nucleotides: TGTGCCAGCGCGTACCAAAACACCGGGGAGCTGTTTTTT. This rearrangement joins TRBV14 to TRBJ2-2; D gene uncertain. Trimming took off 8 bases at V and 2 bases at J, with 9 bases between the two ends. This CDR3 has 13 residues. Looked up from germline, CDR1 is SGHDN and CDR2 is FVKESK.

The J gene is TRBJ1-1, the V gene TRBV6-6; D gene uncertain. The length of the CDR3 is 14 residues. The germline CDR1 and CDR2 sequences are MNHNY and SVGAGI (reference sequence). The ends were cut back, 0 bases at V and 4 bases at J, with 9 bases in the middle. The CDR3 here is CASSYSSPVTEAFF. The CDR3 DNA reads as TGTGCCAGCAGTTACTCCTCCCCGGTCACTGAAGCTTTCTTT.

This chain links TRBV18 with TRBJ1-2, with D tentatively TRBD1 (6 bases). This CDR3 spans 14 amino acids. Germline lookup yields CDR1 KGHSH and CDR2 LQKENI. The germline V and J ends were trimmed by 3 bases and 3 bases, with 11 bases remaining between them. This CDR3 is CASSPTDSYYGYTF. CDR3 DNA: TGTGCCAGCTCACCGACGGACAGCTACTATGGCTACACCTTC.